Listed here is a single T cell receptor (beta chain). Sequencing used immunoSEQ v3. Assay: immunoSEQ multiplex PCR; the TCRdb copy retains only in-frame clones and omits some. The sample yields around 50,000 clones, roughly 70% seen once. V lost 5 bases to trimming and J lost 9 bases, with 17 bases between them. The CDR3 extends over 15 amino acids. Germline values: CDR1 SGHNT, CDR2 YENEEA. The data were obtained in a study of TIL therapy for anti-PD-1-resistant metastatic lung cancer. The time point is: pre-treatment sample, taken before nivolumab and TIL therapy. The J gene is TRBJ1-6, the V gene TRBV11-3, with a tentative D call TRBD1 (5 bases). The TCR originated in a person between 25 and 79 years old with non-small cell lung cancer. The source was blood, collected at baseline. The CDR3 DNA reads as TGTGCCAGCAGCGGCCTCCAGGGTTGGGGTTCACCCCTCCACTTT. This codes for CASSGLQGWGSPLHF.